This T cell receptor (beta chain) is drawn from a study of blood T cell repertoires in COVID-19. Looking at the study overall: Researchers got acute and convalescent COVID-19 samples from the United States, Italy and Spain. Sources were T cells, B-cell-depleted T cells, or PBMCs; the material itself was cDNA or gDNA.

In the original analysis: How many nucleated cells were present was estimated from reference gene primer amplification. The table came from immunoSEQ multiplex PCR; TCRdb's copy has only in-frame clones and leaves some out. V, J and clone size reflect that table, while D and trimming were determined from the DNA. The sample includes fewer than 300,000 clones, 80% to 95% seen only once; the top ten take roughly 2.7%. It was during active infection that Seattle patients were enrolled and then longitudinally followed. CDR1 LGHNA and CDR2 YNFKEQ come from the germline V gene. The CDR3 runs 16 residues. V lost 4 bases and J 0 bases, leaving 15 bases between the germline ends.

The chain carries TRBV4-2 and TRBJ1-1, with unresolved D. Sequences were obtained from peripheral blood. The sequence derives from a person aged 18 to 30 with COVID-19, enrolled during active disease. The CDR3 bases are TGTGCCAGCAGCCTCCTAAATGGGCCGATGAACACTGAAGCTTTCTTT. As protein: CASSLLNGPMNTEAFF.